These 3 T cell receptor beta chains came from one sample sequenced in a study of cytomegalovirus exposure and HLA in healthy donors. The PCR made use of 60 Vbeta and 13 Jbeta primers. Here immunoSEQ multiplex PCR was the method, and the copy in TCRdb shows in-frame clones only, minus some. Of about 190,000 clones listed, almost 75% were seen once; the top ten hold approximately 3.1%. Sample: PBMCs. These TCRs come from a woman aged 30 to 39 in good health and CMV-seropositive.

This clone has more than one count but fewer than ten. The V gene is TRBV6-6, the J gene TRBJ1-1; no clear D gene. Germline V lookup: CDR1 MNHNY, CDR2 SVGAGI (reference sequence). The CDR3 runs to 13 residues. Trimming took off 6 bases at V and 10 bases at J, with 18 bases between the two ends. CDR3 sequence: CASRGDGRLGAFF. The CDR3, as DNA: TGTGCCAGCAGAGGCGACGGCCGACTGGGAGCTTTCTTT.

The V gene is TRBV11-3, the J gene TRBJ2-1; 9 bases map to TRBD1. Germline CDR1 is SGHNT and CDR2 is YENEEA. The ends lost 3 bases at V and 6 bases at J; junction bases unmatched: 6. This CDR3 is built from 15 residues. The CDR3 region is CASSLGTGRVNEQFF. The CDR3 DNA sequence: TGTGCCAGCAGCTTGGGGACAGGGAGGGTCAATGAGCAGTTCTTC.

Written as DNA, the CDR3 is TGTGCCAGCAGCCAAGGGTTCGGAAGCGGCCGAGAAAATGAGCAGTTCTTC. Amino acid sequence: CASSQGFGSGRENEQFF. The chain employs TRBV4-2 and TRBJ2-1, with D tentatively TRBD2 (5 bases). Between the trimmed V and J ends, which lost 1 base and 7 bases, there was a span of 20 bases. The CDR3 has 17 amino acids. From germline, CDR1 is LGHNA and CDR2 YNFKEQ.